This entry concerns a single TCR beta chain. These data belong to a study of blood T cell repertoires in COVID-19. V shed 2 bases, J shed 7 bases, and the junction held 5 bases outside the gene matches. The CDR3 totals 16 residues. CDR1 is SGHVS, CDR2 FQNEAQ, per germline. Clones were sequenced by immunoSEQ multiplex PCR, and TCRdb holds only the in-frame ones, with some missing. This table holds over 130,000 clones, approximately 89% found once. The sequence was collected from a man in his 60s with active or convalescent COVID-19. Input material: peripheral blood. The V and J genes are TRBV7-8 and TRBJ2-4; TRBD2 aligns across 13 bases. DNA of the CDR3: TGTGCCAGCAGCTTACGGACTAGCGGGAGTTTCAACATTCAGTACTTC. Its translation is CASSLRTSGSFNIQYF.